The TCR beta chain under discussion was sequenced for a study of shared clonotypes between healthy human individuals. Study details: Plates per donor: three CD4 naive, three CD4 memory, two CD8 naive, one CD8 memory. Whole-study results and caveats: An effect of sequencing depth on clonotype sharing among donors was expected.

Some clones are missing from TCRdb's copy, which holds only in-frame ones; the method was immunoSEQ multiplex PCR. This table holds about 2 million clones, just under 95% found once. Naive CD8 cells lacked CD45RO and underwent positive selection for CCR7, leaving out terminally differentiated effector memory CD45RA+ cells. Healthy and HIV-negative, the adult donors had no recent acute infections or vaccinations. Turning to this clone: The antigen remains unidentified.

The specimen was naive CD8+ T cells sorted from blood. This sequence originates from a man between 18 and 29 years old in good health.

The CDR3 coding sequence is TGCGCCAGCAGTGACTTCGGGTACACGTCCGGAAACACCATATATTTT. It is translated as CASSDFGYTSGNTIYF. The J gene is TRBJ1-3, the V gene TRBV10-2; D unclear. Germline loops: CDR1 WSHSY, CDR2 SAAADI. V gave up 3 bases and J gave up 4 bases, with 16 bases separating them. The CDR3 consists of 16 residues.